This T cell receptor (beta chain) is drawn from a study of cytomegalovirus exposure and HLA in healthy donors. Using immunoSEQ multiplex PCR, the repertoire was profiled, and TCRdb retains in-frame clones only, with some absent. The data show about 360,000 clones, roughly 90% seen once. Points from the study as a whole: Altogether, 170 or so TCR beta chains were recorded as cytomegalovirus-associated. Three chains linked to CMV were shown in vitro to be specific for CMV antigens.

In the case of this clone: Its specificity is unknown.

Germline V gene lookup returns CDR1 MNHEY and CDR2 SVGAGI. The V segment lost 5 bases and the J segment 4 bases; nucleotides outside the gene matches: 5. CDR3 length: 15 residues. The TCR originated in a woman between 18 and 29 years old in good health and CMV-seronegative. V gene TRBV6-5 combines with J gene TRBJ2-6, with 7 nucleotides matching TRBD1. The sample taken for sequencing was PBMCs. The CDR3 region is CASSATGDGANVLTF. The CDR3 DNA follows: TGTGCCAGCAGTGCTACAGGGGACGGGGCCAACGTCCTGACTTTC.